This T cell receptor (beta chain) was identified in a study of cytomegalovirus exposure and HLA in healthy donors. Study information: Later analysis reported that the roughly 110 validation repertoires shared the platform of the approximately 670 first-cohort repertoires. General study findings and limits: A classifier reportedly called cytomegalovirus status with high sensitivity and specificity. It was confirmed in vitro that a few of the CMV-associated chains were specific for CMV antigens. The majority of TCR sequences were rare, yet some public TCRs appeared in many donors.

V lost 1 base and J lost 8; bases outside the gene matches: 8. The CDR3 extends over 15 amino acids. The V gene's germline CDR1 is SEHNR and CDR2 FQNEAQ (reference sequence). Assay: immunoSEQ multiplex PCR; the TCRdb copy retains only in-frame clones and omits some. Of around 150,000 clones in the sample, around 92% were seen once. This clone was found a few times. Its antigen is not identified. The chain carries TRBV7-9 and TRBJ2-1, with TRBD1 identical over 7 bases. Sequencing was done on a sample of PBMCs. The clonotype originates from a man younger than 30 in good health and CMV-seropositive. CDR3 amino acids: CASSLVQTGADEQFF. The CDR3 DNA is TGTGCCAGCAGCTTAGTTCAAACAGGGGCGGATGAGCAGTTCTTC.